These T cell receptor beta chains were read from a single sample in a study of blood T cell repertoires in COVID-19. Produced via immunoSEQ multiplex PCR; TCRdb's table is partial and in-frame only. In the table there are 200,000 to 300,000 clones, nearly 90% of which are singletons. Sequenced input: peripheral blood. Receptors originate from a woman aged 30 to 39 with acute or convalescent COVID-19. CDR3s include the opening cysteine and the closing phenylalanine or tryptophan. Each record gives: V gene, clone size, D gene, J gene, CDR3 DNA, CDR3 protein. D genes are given only for firm matches. Size tells how often a clone was seen (once, few, many) or the class of an expanded clone, and some rows leave it out.

v_call: TRBV27; clone_size: .; d_call: .; j_call: TRBJ2-7; cdr3_nt: TGTGCCAGCAGTTTATCGTGGGACAACTCCTACGAGCAGTACTTC; cdr3_aa: CASSLSWDNSYEQYF
v_call: TRBV6-4; clone_size: .; d_call: TRBD2; j_call: TRBJ2-1; cdr3_nt: TGTGCCAGCAGTGACTCCCCATTTCCTAGCGGGAGGGGCAATGAGCAGTTCTTC; cdr3_aa: CASSDSPFPSGRGNEQFF
v_call: TRBV10-3; clone_size: .; d_call: TRBD1; j_call: TRBJ1-3; cdr3_nt: TGTGCCAGCACGACAGGGGCTGGAAACACCATATATTTT; cdr3_aa: CASTTGAGNTIYF
v_call: TRBV11-2; clone_size: .; d_call: .; j_call: TRBJ2-1; cdr3_nt: TGTGCCAGCAGCCCCCGTCGGGGCAATGAGCAGTTCTTC; cdr3_aa: CASSPRRGNEQFF
v_call: TRBV6-2/TRBV6-3; clone_size: .; d_call: .; j_call: TRBJ1-2; cdr3_nt: TGTGCCAGCAGTTACGAGGGAACAAACTATGGCTACACCTTC; cdr3_aa: CASSYEGTNYGYTF
v_call: TRBV9; clone_size: .; d_call: .; j_call: TRBJ1-2; cdr3_nt: TGTGCCAGCAGCCCATTTAACAGGGTGGGTGGCTACACCTTC; cdr3_aa: CASSPFNRVGGYTF
v_call: TRBV2; clone_size: .; d_call: .; j_call: TRBJ2-1; cdr3_nt: TGTGCCAGCAGCCTAAGCCCACTCTACAATGAGCAGTTCTTC; cdr3_aa: CASSLSPLYNEQFF
v_call: TRBV19; clone_size: .; d_call: .; j_call: TRBJ2-7; cdr3_nt: TGTGCCAGTAGTCCGAGCAGGGCCTACGAGCAGTACTTC; cdr3_aa: CASSPSRAYEQYF
v_call: TRBV7-2; clone_size: .; d_call: TRBD2; j_call: TRBJ2-4; cdr3_nt: TGTGCCAGCAGCTTAGTCGCTAGCGGGAGGACCCCCGAAAACATTCAGTACTTC; cdr3_aa: CASSLVASGRTPENIQYF
v_call: TRBV7-8; clone_size: .; d_call: .; j_call: TRBJ1-5; cdr3_nt: TGTGCCAGCAGCTTAGCTGGGCATATTGAGAGCAATCAGCCCCAGCATTTT; cdr3_aa: CASSLAGHIESNQPQHF
v_call: TRBV6-6; clone_size: once; d_call: .; j_call: TRBJ1-5; cdr3_nt: TGTGCCAGCAGTTCCCCGGGGGGCAATCAGCCCCAGCATTTT; cdr3_aa: CASSSPGGNQPQHF
v_call: TRBV7-3; clone_size: .; d_call: .; j_call: TRBJ2-1; cdr3_nt: TGTGCCAGCAGCCCCGGCGGGGCTTCCTACAATGAGCAGTTCTTC; cdr3_aa: CASSPGGASYNEQFF
v_call: TRBV12-5; clone_size: .; d_call: TRBD1; j_call: TRBJ1-5; cdr3_nt: TGTGCTAGTGCCCCGGGACAGTTGGGCAATCAGCCCCAGCATTTT; cdr3_aa: CASAPGQLGNQPQHF
v_call: TRBV30; clone_size: .; d_call: .; j_call: TRBJ2-2; cdr3_nt: TGTGCCTGGAGTGGGTCAGGCTTCGGGGAGCTGTTTTTT; cdr3_aa: CAWSGSGFGELFF
v_call: TRBV11-2; clone_size: .; d_call: .; j_call: TRBJ1-2; cdr3_nt: TGTGCCAGCAGCTTAGAGGGGGGTTCAGCTAACTATGGCTACACCTTC; cdr3_aa: CASSLEGGSANYGYTF
v_call: TRBV29-1; clone_size: .; d_call: .; j_call: TRBJ1-2; cdr3_nt: TGCAGCGTGGACAATATGAACTATGGCTACACCTTC; cdr3_aa: CSVDNMNYGYTF
v_call: TRBV4-3; clone_size: .; d_call: TRBD1; j_call: TRBJ2-1; cdr3_nt: TGCGCCAGCAGCCTTGGGACAGGGGGCTTACAGAATGAGCAGTTCTTC; cdr3_aa: CASSLGTGGLQNEQFF
v_call: TRBV5-1; clone_size: .; d_call: TRBD2; j_call: TRBJ2-5; cdr3_nt: TGCGCCATCCCGGGACTAGCGGGATTGGAGGAGACCCAGTACTTC; cdr3_aa: CAIPGLAGLEETQYF
v_call: TRBV19; clone_size: once; d_call: TRBD2; j_call: TRBJ2-3; cdr3_nt: TGTGCCAGTAAAGGACTAGCGGGAGCTCTGACAGATACGCAGTATTTT; cdr3_aa: CASKGLAGALTDTQYF
v_call: TRBV27; clone_size: .; d_call: TRBD2; j_call: TRBJ2-1; cdr3_nt: TGTGCCAGCACCCTCCTAGCGGGTGTTCTCAATGAGCAGTTCTTC; cdr3_aa: CASTLLAGVLNEQFF
v_call: TRBV3-1/TRBV3-2; clone_size: .; d_call: TRBD1; j_call: TRBJ1-5; cdr3_nt: TGTGCCAGCAGCCAAGGGACAGGGCCCCAGCATTTT; cdr3_aa: CASSQGTGPQHF
v_call: TRBV19; clone_size: .; d_call: TRBD1; j_call: TRBJ2-6; cdr3_nt: TGTGCCAGTAGTATAAGGGCAGGGGGCGCACCAGGGGCCAACGTCCTGACTTTC; cdr3_aa: CASSIRAGGAPGANVLTF
v_call: TRBV12-5; clone_size: .; d_call: .; j_call: TRBJ1-4; cdr3_nt: TGTGCTAGTGGTTTGAGTTTAGTCAGGGGAGAATTTAATGAAAAACTGTTTTTT; cdr3_aa: CASGLSLVRGEFNEKLFF
v_call: TRBV23-1; clone_size: .; d_call: .; j_call: TRBJ2-5; cdr3_nt: TGCGCCAGCAGTCAATGTCTTGAAGAGACCCAGTACTTC; cdr3_aa: CASSQCLEETQYF
v_call: TRBV21-1; clone_size: .; d_call: .; j_call: TRBJ1-1; cdr3_nt: TGTGCCAGCAGCAGACAGGGTTGCACTGAAGCTTTCTTT; cdr3_aa: CASSRQGCTEAFF
v_call: TRBV7-8; clone_size: .; d_call: TRBD1; j_call: TRBJ2-1; cdr3_nt: TGTGCCAGCAGCTTGACAGGGGGGTTCTACAATGAGCAGTTCTTC; cdr3_aa: CASSLTGGFYNEQFF
v_call: TRBV12-3/TRBV12-4; clone_size: .; d_call: .; j_call: TRBJ2-7; cdr3_nt: TGTGCCAGCAGCTATTCCCCCTACGAGCAGTACTTC; cdr3_aa: CASSYSPYEQYF
v_call: TRBV4-1; clone_size: .; d_call: TRBD2; j_call: TRBJ2-1; cdr3_nt: TGCGCCAGCAGCCAATTTCAACTAGCGGAAAACAATGAGCAGTTCTTC; cdr3_aa: CASSQFQLAENNEQFF
v_call: TRBV5-1; clone_size: .; d_call: .; j_call: TRBJ1-1; cdr3_nt: TGCGCCAGCAGCCTACAGGAAAAGACTGAAGCTTTCTTT; cdr3_aa: CASSLQEKTEAFF
v_call: TRBV18; clone_size: .; d_call: .; j_call: TRBJ2-1; cdr3_nt: TGTGCCAGCTCCCCCATCAGGGGACAAATTTACAATGAGCAGTTCTTC; cdr3_aa: CASSPIRGQIYNEQFF
v_call: TRBV30; clone_size: .; d_call: TRBD1; j_call: TRBJ1-2; cdr3_nt: TGTGCCTGGAGTCATCTACCGGGACAGGGCGTCTTGGGCTACACCTTC; cdr3_aa: CAWSHLPGQGVLGYTF
v_call: TRBV5-4; clone_size: .; d_call: TRBD2; j_call: TRBJ2-5; cdr3_nt: TGTGCCAGCAGCTTACTGACTAGCGGGTTGAAGACCCAGTACTTC; cdr3_aa: CASSLLTSGLKTQYF
v_call: TRBV7-2; clone_size: .; d_call: TRBD1; j_call: TRBJ2-1; cdr3_nt: TGTGCCAGCAGCTTATGGGACAGATCCAATGAGCAGTTCTTC; cdr3_aa: CASSLWDRSNEQFF
v_call: TRBV30; clone_size: .; d_call: TRBD2; j_call: TRBJ2-2; cdr3_nt: TGTGCCTGGAGTGGGGGACTAGCGGGAGAAGGAACCGGGGAGCTGTTTTTT; cdr3_aa: CAWSGGLAGEGTGELFF
v_call: TRBV7-6; clone_size: .; d_call: .; j_call: TRBJ2-7; cdr3_nt: TGTGCCAGCAGCGTTGTCGGCGAGCAGTACTTC; cdr3_aa: CASSVVGEQYF
v_call: TRBV5-1; clone_size: .; d_call: .; j_call: TRBJ2-3; cdr3_nt: TGCGCCAGCAGCCGGAGTGCAGATACGCAGTATTTT; cdr3_aa: CASSRSADTQYF
v_call: TRBV6-5; clone_size: once; d_call: .; j_call: TRBJ1-1; cdr3_nt: TGTGCCAGCAGTTACTCGAGGGTTTCCGCTAACACTGAAGCTTTCTTT; cdr3_aa: CASSYSRVSANTEAFF
v_call: TRBV7-8; clone_size: .; d_call: TRBD1; j_call: TRBJ1-2; cdr3_nt: TGTGCCAGCAGCTTACCAGGGTCTAACAGGGGAAAGGACTATGGCTACACCTTC; cdr3_aa: CASSLPGSNRGKDYGYTF
v_call: TRBV13; clone_size: few; d_call: .; j_call: TRBJ2-5; cdr3_nt: TGTGCCAGCAGCTCAGGACAGAGAGCAGCTTACGAGTCCGGAGAGACCCAGTACTTC; cdr3_aa: CASSSGQRAAYESGETQYF
v_call: TRBV6-2/TRBV6-3; clone_size: .; d_call: TRBD2; j_call: TRBJ2-7; cdr3_nt: TGTGCCAGCAGTTATAATTTAAGGACTAGCGGGAGTGGTGAGCAGTACTTC; cdr3_aa: CASSYNLRTSGSGEQYF
v_call: TRBV2; clone_size: .; d_call: .; j_call: TRBJ1-2; cdr3_nt: TGTGCCAGCAGTGAGAGGGAAGGCTATGGCTACACCTTC; cdr3_aa: CASSEREGYGYTF
v_call: TRBV27; clone_size: .; d_call: TRBD2; j_call: TRBJ2-4; cdr3_nt: TGTGCCAGCAGTTTCGGGACTAGCGGTAAAAACATTCAGTACTTC; cdr3_aa: CASSFGTSGKNIQYF
v_call: TRBV2; clone_size: .; d_call: .; j_call: TRBJ2-1; cdr3_nt: TGTGCCAGCGAGCAGGTTCGCTCCTACAATGAGCAGTTCTTC; cdr3_aa: CASEQVRSYNEQFF
v_call: TRBV7-9; clone_size: .; d_call: .; j_call: TRBJ1-6; cdr3_nt: TGTGCCAGCAGCTTACCCAACAGGGATCCCTATAATTCACCCCTCCACTTT; cdr3_aa: CASSLPNRDPYNSPLHF
v_call: TRBV21-1; clone_size: .; d_call: .; j_call: TRBJ2-1; cdr3_nt: TGTGCCAGCAGCAAAAACGAACAGGGAGCTCTAGCGGGAGGGTATTATGAGCAGTTCTTC; cdr3_aa: CASSKNEQGALAGGYYEQFF
v_call: TRBV10-2; clone_size: .; d_call: TRBD1; j_call: TRBJ2-2; cdr3_nt: TGCGCCAGCAGGGGGACAGGGGTCGGGGAGCTGTTTTTT; cdr3_aa: CASRGTGVGELFF
v_call: TRBV7-6; clone_size: .; d_call: TRBD1; j_call: TRBJ2-7; cdr3_nt: TGTGCCAGCAGCTCTCCACGGGACAGGGGGGGGTCCGAGCAGTACTTC; cdr3_aa: CASSSPRDRGGSEQYF
v_call: TRBV6-5; clone_size: once; d_call: TRBD1; j_call: TRBJ1-2; cdr3_nt: TGTGCCAGCAGTTACGGGACAGAGTATGGCTACACCTTC; cdr3_aa: CASSYGTEYGYTF
v_call: TRBV6-2/TRBV6-3; clone_size: once; d_call: TRBD2; j_call: TRBJ2-1; cdr3_nt: TGTGCCAGCAGTTATCCACTAGCGGGAGGTGTCTCCTACAATGAGCAGTTCTTC; cdr3_aa: CASSYPLAGGVSYNEQFF